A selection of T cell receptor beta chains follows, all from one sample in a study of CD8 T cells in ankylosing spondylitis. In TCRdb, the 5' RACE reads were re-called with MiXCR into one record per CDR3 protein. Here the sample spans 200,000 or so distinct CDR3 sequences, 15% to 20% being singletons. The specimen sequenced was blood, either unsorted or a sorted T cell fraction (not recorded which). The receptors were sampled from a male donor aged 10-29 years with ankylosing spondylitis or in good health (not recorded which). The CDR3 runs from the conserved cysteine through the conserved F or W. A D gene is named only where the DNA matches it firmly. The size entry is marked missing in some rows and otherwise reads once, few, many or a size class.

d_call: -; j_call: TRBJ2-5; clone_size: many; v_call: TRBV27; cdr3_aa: CASSPTGWETQYF; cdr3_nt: TGTGCCAGCAGTCCCACAGGGTGGGAGACCCAGTACTTC
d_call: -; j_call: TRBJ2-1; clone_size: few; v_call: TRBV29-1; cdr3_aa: CSVATPYNEQFF; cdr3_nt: TGCAGCGTTGCGACACCCTACAATGAGCAGTTCTTC
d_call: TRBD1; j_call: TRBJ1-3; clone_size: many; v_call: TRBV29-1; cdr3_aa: CSISDRAANTIYF; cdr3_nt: TGCAGCATCTCCGACAGGGCCGCAAACACCATATATTTT
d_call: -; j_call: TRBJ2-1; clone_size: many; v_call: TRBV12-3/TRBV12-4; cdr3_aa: CASSLKGSYNEQFF; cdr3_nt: TGTGCCAGCAGTTTAAAAGGTTCCTACAATGAGCAGTTCTTC
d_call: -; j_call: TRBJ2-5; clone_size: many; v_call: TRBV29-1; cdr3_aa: CSVPGGPQETQYF; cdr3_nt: TGCAGCGTCCCCGGGGGACCCCAAGAGACCCAGTACTTC
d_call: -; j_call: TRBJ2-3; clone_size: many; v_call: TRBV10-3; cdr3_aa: CAISEVPGGRYTDTQYF; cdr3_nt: TGTGCCATCAGTGAAGTACCCGGGGGACGTTACACAGATACGCAGTATTTT
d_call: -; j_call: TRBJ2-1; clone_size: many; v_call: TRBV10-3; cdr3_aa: CAISESGQGYNEQFF; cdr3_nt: TGTGCCATCAGTGAGTCGGGCCAGGGATACAATGAGCAGTTCTTC
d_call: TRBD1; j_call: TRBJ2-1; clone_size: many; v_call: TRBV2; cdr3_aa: CASSWTGRFHNEQFF; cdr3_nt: TGTGCCAGCAGTTGGACAGGGCGATTCCACAATGAGCAGTTCTTC
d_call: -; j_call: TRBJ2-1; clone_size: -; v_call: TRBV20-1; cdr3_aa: CSARGGPNNEQFF; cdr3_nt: TGCAGTGCTAGGGGGGGTCCTAATAATGAGCAGTTCTTC
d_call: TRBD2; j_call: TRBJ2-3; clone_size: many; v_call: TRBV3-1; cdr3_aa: CASSASPSGRALPTDTQYF; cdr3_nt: TGTGCCAGCAGCGCCTCCCCTAGCGGGAGGGCCCTTCCAACAGATACGCAGTATTTT
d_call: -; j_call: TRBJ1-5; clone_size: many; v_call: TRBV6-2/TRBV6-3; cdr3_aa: CASSSPTGLPGGQPQHF; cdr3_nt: TGTGCCAGCAGTTCACCGACTGGACTCCCAGGAGGACAGCCCCAGCATTTT
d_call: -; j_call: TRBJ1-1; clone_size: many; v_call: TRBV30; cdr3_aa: CAWRPWGKTEAFF; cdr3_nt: TGTGCCTGGAGGCCATGGGGAAAAACTGAAGCTTTCTTT
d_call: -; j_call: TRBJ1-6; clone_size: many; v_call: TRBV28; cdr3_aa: CASDDRPRYNSPLHF; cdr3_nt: TGTGCCAGCGATGACAGGCCGCGGTATAATTCACCCCTCCACTTT
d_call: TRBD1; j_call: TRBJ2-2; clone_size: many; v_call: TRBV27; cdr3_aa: CASSSWTGDNTGELFF; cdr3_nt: TGTGCCAGCAGTTCCTGGACAGGGGACAACACCGGGGAGCTGTTTTTT
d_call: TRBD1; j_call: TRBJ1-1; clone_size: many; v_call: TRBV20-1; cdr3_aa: CSASDRDTEAFF; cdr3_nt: TGCAGTGCTAGTGACAGGGACACTGAAGCTTTCTTT